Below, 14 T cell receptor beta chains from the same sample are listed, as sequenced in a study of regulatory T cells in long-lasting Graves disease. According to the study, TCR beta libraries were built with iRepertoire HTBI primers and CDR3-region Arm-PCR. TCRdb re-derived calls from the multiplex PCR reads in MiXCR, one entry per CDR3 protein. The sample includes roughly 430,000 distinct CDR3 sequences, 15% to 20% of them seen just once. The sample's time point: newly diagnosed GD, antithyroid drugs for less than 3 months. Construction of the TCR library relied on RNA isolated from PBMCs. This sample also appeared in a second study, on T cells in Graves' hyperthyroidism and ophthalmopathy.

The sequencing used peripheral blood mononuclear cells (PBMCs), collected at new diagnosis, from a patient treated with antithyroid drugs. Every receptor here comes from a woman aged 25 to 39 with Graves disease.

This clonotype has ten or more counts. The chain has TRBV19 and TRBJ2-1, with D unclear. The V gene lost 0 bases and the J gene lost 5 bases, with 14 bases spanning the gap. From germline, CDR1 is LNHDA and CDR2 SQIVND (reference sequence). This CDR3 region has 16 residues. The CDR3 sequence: CASSIDGPPNNNEQFF. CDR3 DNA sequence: TGTGCCAGTAGTATAGATGGACCCCCAAACAACAATGAGCAGTTCTTC.

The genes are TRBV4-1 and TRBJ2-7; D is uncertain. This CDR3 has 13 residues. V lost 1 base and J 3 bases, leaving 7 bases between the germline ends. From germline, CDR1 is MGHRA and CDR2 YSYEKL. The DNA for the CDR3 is TGCGCCAGCAGCCAAGGTCTAGACTACGAGCAGTACTTC. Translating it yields CASSQGLDYEQYF.

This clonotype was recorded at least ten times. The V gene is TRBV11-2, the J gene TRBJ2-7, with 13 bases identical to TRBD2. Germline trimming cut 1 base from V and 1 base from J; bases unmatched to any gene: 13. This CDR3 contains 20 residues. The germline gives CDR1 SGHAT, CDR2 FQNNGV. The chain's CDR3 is CASSLGRWTSGRSESYEQYF. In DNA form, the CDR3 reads TGTGCCAGCAGCTTAGGAAGGTGGACTAGCGGGAGATCGGAGTCCTACGAGCAGTACTTC.

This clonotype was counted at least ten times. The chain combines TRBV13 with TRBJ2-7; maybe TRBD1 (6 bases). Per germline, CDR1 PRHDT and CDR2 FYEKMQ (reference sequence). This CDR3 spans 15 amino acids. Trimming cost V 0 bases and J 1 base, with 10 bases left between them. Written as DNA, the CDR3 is TGTGCCAGCAGCTTAGGTCTGGACAGTTCCTACGAGCAGTACTTC. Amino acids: CASSLGLDSSYEQYF.

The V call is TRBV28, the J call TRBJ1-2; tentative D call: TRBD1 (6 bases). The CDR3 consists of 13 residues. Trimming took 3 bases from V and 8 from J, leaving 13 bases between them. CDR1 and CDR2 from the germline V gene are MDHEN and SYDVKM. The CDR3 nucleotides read TGTGCCAGCAGTTTGGAGGGGGGGATAGGCTACACCTTC. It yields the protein CASSLEGGIGYTF.

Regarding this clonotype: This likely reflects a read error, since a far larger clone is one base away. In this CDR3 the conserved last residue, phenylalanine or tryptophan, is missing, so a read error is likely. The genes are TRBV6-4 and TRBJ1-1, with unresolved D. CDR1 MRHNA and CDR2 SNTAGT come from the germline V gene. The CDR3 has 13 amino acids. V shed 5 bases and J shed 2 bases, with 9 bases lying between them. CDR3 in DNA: TGTGCCAGCAGTTACGCCGCCAACACTGAAGCTTTCTCT. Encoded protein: CASSYAANTEAFS.

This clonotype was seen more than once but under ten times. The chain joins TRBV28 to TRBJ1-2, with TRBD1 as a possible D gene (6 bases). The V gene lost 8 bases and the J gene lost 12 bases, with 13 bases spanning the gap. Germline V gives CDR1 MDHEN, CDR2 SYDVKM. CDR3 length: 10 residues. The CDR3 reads CASPGGPNTF. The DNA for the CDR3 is TGTGCCAGCCCCGGGGGGCCCAACACCTTC.

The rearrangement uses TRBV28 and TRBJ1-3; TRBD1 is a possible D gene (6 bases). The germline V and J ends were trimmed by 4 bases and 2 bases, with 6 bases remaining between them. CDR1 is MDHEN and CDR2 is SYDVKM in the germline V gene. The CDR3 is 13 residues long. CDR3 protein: CASSWTAGNTIYF. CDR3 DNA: TGTGCCAGCAGTTGGACAGCTGGAAACACCATATATTTT.

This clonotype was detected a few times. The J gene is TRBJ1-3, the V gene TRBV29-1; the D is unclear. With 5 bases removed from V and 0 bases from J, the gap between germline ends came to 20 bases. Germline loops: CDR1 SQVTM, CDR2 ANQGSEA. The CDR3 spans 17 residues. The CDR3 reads CSVYTAGGIGSGNTIYF. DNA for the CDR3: TGCAGCGTTTACACCGCGGGAGGGATTGGCTCTGGAAACACCATATATTTT.

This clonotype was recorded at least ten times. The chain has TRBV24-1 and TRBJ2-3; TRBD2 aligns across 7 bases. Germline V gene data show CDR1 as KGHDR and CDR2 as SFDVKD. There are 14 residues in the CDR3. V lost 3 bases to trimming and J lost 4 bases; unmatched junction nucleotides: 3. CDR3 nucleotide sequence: TGTGCCACCAGTGATAGGCGGGAGTCAGATACGCAGTATTTT. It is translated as CATSDRRESDTQYF.

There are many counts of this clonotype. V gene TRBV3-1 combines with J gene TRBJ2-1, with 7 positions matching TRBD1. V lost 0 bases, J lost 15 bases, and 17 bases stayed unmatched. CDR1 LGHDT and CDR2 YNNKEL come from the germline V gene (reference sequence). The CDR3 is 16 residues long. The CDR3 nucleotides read TGTGCCAGCAGCCAAGAGGATTTGGGGACAGCTAAAGGAATGTTCTTC. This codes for CASSQEDLGTAKGMFF.

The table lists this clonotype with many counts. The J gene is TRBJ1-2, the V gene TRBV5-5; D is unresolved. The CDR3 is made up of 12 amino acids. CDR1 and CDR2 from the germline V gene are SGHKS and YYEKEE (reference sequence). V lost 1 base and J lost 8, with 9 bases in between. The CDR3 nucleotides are TGTGCCAGCAGCTTGCGAGACACCGGCTACACCTTC. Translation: CASSLRDTGYTF.

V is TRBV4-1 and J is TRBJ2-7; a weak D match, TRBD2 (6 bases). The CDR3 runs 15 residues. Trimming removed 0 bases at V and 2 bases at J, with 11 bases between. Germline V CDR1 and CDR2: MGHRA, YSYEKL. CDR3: CASSQEAGYPYEQYF. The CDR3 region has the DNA TGCGCCAGCAGCCAAGAGGCGGGGTACCCCTACGAGCAGTACTTC.

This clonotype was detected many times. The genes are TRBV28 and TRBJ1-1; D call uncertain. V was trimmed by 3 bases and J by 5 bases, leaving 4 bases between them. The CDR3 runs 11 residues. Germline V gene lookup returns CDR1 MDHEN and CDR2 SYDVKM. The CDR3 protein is CASSLSTEAFF. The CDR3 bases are TGTGCCAGCAGTTTGTCTACTGAAGCTTTCTTT.